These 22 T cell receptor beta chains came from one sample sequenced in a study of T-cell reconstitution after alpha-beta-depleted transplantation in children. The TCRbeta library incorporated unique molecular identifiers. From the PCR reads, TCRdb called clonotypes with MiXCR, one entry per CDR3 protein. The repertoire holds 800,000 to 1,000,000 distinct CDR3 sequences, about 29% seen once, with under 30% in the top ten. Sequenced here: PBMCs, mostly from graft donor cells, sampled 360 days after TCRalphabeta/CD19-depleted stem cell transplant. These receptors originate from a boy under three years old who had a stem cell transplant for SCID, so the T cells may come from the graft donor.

The CDR3 nucleotides are TGCAGTGCAACCAACGGGGAGGGCCCAGATACGCAGTATTTT. Translation: CSATNGEGPDTQYF. The rearrangement joins TRBV20-1 to TRBJ2-3, with 7 bases aligning to TRBD2. CDR1 and CDR2 (germline): DFQATT, SNEGSKA (reference sequence). CDR3 length: 14 residues. The V segment lost 6 bases and the J segment 4 bases; nucleotides outside the gene matches: 10.

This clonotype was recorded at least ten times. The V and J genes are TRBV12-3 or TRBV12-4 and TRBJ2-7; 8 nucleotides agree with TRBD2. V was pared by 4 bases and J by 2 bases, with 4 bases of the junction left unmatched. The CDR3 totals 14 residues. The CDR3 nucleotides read TGTGCCAGCAGTTCAGGCGGGGGGACCTACGAGCAGTACTTC. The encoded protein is CASSSGGGTYEQYF.

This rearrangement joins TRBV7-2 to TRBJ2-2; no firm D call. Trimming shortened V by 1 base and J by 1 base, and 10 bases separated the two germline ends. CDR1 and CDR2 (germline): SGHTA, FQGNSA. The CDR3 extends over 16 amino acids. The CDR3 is CASSLEGGGNTGELFF. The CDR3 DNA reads TGTGCCAGCAGCTTAGAGGGCGGCGGGAACACCGGGGAGCTGTTTTTT.

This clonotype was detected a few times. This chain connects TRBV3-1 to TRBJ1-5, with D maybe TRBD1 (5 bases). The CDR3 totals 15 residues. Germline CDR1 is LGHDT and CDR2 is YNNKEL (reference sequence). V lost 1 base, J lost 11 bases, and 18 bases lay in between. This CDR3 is CASSQGSATGGSQHF. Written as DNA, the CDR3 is TGTGCCAGCAGCCAAGGGTCGGCTACAGGTGGCTCCCAGCATTTT.

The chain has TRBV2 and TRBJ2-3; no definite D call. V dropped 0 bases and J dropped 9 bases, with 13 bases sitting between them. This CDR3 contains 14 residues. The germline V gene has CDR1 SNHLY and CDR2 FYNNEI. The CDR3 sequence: CASSEALRVATQYF. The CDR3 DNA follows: TGTGCCAGCAGTGAAGCGCTTCGGGTGGCAACGCAGTATTTT.

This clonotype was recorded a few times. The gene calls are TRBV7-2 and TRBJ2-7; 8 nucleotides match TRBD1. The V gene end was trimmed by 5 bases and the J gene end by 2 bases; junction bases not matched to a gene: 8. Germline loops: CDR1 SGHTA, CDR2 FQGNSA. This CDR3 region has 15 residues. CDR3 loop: CASSIPGQVAYEQYF. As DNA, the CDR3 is TGTGCCAGCAGCATTCCGGGACAGGTCGCCTACGAGCAGTACTTC.

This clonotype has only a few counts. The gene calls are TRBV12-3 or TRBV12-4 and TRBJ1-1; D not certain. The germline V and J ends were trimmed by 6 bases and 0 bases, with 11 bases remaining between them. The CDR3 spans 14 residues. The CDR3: CASSFPAVNTEAFF. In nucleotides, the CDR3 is TGTGCCAGCAGCTTCCCGGCGGTGAACACTGAAGCTTTCTTT.

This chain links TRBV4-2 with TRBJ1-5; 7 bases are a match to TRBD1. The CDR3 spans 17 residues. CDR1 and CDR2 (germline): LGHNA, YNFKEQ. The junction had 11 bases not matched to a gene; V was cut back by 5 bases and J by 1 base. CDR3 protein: CASSATAQGGSNQPQHF. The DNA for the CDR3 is TGTGCCAGCAGCGCAACCGCCCAGGGGGGCAGCAATCAGCCCCAGCATTTT.

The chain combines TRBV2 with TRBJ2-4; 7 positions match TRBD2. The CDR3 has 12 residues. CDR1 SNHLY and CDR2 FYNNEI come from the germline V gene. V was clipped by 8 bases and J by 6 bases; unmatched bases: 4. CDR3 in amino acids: CASGREANIQYF. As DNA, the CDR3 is TGTGCCAGCGGGAGGGAGGCAAACATTCAGTACTTC.

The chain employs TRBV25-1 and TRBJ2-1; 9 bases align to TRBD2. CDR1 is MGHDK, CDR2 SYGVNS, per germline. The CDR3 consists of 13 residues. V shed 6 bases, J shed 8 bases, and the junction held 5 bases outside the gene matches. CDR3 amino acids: CASRVAGVHEQFF. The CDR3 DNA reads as TGTGCCAGCAGGGTAGCGGGGGTGCATGAGCAGTTCTTC. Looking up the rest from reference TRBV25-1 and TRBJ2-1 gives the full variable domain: EADIYQTPRYLVIGTGKKITLECSQTMGHDKMYWYQQDPGMELHLIHYSYGVNSTEKGDLSSESTVSRIRTEHFPLTLESARPSHTSQYLCASRVAGVHEQFFGPGTRLTVL.

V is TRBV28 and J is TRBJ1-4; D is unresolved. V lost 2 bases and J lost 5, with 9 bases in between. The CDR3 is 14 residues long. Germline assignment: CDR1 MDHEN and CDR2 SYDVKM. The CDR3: CASSLGPANEKLFF. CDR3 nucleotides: TGTGCCAGCAGTTTAGGGCCGGCGAATGAAAAACTGTTTTTT.

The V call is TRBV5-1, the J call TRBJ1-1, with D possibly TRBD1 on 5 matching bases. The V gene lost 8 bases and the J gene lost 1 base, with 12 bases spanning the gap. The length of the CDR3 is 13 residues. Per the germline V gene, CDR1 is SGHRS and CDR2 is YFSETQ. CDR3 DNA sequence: TGCGCCAGTAGTGGAGGGGCGAACACTGAAGCTTTCTTT. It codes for CASSGGANTEAFF.

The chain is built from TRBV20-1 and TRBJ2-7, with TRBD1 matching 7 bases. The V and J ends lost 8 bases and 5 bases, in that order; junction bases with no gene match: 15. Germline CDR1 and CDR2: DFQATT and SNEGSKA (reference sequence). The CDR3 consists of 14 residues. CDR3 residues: CSPNQPGRGNEQYF. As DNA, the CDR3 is TGCAGTCCCAATCAACCGGGCAGGGGGAACGAGCAGTACTTC.

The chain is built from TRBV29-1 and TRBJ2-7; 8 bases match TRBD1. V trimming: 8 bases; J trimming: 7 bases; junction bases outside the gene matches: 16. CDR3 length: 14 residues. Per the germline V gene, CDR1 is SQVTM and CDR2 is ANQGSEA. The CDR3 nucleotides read TGCAGCACCCGTTGGGACAGGAAATCCTGTGAGCAGTACTTC. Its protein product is CSTRWDRKSCEQYF.

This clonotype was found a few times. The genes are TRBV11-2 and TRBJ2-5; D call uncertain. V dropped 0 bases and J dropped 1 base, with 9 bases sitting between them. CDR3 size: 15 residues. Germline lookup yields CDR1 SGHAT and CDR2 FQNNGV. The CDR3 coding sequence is TGTGCCAGCAGCTTAGATATCACACCCCAAGAGACCCAGTACTTC. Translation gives CASSLDITPQETQYF.

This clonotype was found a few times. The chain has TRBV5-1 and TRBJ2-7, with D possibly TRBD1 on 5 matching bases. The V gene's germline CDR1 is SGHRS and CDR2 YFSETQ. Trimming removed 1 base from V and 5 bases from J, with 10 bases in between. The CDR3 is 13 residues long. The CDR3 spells CASSLTGWNEQYF. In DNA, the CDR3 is TGCGCCAGCAGCTTGACAGGCTGGAACGAGCAGTACTTC.

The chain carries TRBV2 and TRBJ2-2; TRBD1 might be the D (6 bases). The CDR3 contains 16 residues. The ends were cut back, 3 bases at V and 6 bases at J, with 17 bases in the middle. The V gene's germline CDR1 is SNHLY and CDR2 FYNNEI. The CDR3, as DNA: TGTGCCAGCAGTGAGGGGCTGGCTGGGGGCGCCGGGGAGCTGTTTTTT. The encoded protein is CASSEGLAGGAGELFF.

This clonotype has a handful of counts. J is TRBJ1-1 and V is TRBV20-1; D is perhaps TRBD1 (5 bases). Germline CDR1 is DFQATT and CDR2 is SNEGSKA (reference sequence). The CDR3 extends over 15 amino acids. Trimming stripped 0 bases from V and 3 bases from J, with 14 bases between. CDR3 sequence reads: CSARDPAGWYTEAFF. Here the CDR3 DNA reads TGCAGTGCTAGAGATCCAGCAGGGTGGTACACTGAAGCTTTCTTT.

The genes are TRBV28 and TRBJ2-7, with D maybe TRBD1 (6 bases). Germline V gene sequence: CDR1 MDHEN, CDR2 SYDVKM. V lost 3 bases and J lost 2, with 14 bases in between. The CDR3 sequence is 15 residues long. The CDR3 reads CASSFPSGVTYEQYF. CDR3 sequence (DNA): TGTGCCAGCAGTTTCCCGTCAGGGGTAACCTACGAGCAGTACTTC.

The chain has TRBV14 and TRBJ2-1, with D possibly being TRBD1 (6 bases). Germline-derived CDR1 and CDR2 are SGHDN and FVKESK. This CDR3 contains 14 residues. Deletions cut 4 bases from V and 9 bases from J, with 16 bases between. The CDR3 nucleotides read TGTGCCAGCAGCCGACGGGACACCGTCCCTGAGCAGTTCTTC. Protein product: CASSRRDTVPEQFF.

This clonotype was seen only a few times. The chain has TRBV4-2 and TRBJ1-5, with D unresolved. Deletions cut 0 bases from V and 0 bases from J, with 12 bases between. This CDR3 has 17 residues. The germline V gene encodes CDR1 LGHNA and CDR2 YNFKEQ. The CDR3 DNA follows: TGTGCCAGCAGCCAAGAAGAGACAAGAAATAGCAATCAGCCCCAGCATTTT. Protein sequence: CASSQEETRNSNQPQHF.

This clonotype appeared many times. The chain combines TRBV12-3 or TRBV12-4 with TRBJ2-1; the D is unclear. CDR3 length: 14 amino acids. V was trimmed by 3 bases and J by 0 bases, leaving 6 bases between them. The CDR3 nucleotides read TGTGCCAGCAGTTTCCGGTCCTCCTACAATGAGCAGTTCTTC. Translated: CASSFRSSYNEQFF.